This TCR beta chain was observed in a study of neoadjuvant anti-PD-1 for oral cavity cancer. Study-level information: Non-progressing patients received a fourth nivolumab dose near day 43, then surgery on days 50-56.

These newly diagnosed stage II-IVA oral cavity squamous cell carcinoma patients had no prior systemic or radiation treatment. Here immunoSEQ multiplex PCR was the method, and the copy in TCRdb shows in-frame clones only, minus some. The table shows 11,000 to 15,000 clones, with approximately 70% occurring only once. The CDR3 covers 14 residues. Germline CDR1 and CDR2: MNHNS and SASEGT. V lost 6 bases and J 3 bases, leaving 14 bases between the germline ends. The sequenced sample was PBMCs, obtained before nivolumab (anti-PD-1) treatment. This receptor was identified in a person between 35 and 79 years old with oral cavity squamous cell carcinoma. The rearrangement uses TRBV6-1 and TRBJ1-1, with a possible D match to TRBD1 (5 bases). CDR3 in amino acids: CASSRGDRYTEAFF. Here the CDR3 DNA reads TGTGCCAGCAGCCGAGGGGACCGATACACTGAAGCTTTCTTT.